The clone carrying this T cell receptor (beta chain) turned up a few times. This entry belongs to a study of patients and donors after allogeneic stem cell transplantation. TCRdb processed the RT-PCR reads anew with MiXCR; each CDR3 protein has one entry. The sample gives hundreds of thousands of distinct CDR3 sequences, under 20% of which show up once; around 7.9% is in the top ten. The CDR3 contains 15 residues. Trimming cost V 4 bases and J 7 bases; bases outside gene matches: 5. Germline V CDR1 and CDR2: LGHDT, YNNKEL (reference sequence). The TCR comes from a human donor who was either an allogeneic HSCT recipient or a stem cell or donor lymphocyte infusion donor (not recorded which). It is not recorded whose cells these are; they may come from a transplant donor. The chain is built from TRBV3-1 and TRBJ2-4, with 12 bases aligning to TRBD2. Sequencing was carried out using blood, either unsorted or a sorted T cell fraction (not recorded which). CDR3 sequence reads: CASSPGLAGYNIQYF. The CDR3 DNA sequence: TGTGCCAGCAGCCCAGGACTAGCGGGGTATAACATTCAGTACTTC. Combining the CDR3 with reference TRBV3-1 and TRBJ2-4 gives the whole variable domain DTAVSQTPKYLVTQMGNDKSIKCEQNLGHDTMYWYKQDSKKFLKIMFSYNNKELIINETVPNRFSPKSPDKAHLNLHINSLELGDSAVYFCASSPGLAGYNIQYFGAGTRLSVL.